This T cell receptor beta chain was captured in a study of beta chain features in type 1 diabetes. Findings of the study overall: PCR could preferentially amplify shorter templates, alike in patients and controls. Within each of all four CD4+ subsets, Type 1 diabetes patients had TCRB CDR3s that were moderately but significantly shorter. A pattern of fewer insertions and more deletions at VDJ junctions was seen in type 1 diabetes patients.

V shed 4 bases and J shed 2 bases, with 10 bases lying between them. Germline CDR1 MDHEN, CDR2 SYDVKM. CDR3 size: 14 residues. Notes on this clone: What it binds is unknown.

All of the isolated RNA was reverse transcribed, so expressed TCRB transcripts were sequenced. Naive, central memory and regulatory T cell samples produced a mean of about 3.5 million reads. TCRdb's table, derived via immunoSEQ multiplex PCR, lists solely in-frame clones and lacks some. The repertoire has 550,000 to 850,000 clones, about an eighth of them found once; the top ten carry roughly 0.022%. The TCR sequence derives from a young man with type 1 diabetes. What was sequenced was naive CD4+ T cells from blood. The chain uses TRBV28 and TRBJ2-3, with D unclear. Written as DNA, the CDR3 is TGTGCCAGCAGTTCCCGAGGCGCCACAGATACGCAGTATTTT. It encodes CASSSRGATDTQYF.